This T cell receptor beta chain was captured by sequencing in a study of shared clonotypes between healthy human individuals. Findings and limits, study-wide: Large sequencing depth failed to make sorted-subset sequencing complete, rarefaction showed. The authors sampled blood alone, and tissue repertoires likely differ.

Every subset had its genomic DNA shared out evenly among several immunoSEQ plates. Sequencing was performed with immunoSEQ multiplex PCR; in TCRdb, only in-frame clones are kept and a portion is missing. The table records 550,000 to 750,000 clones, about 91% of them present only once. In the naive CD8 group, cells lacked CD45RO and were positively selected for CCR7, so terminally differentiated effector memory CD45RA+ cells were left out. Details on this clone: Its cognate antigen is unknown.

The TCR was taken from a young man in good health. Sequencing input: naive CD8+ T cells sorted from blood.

This CDR3 reads CSGTGTSGRIEQFF. The CDR3, as DNA: TGCAGCGGTACCGGGACTAGCGGGAGGATTGAGCAGTTCTTC. The rearrangement uses TRBV29-1 and TRBJ2-1; TRBD2 aligns across 15 bases. This CDR3 has 14 residues. CDR1 is SQVTM, CDR2 ANQGSEA, per germline. V shed 7 bases, J shed 9 bases, and the junction held 7 bases outside the gene matches.